These T cell receptor beta chains were read from a single sample in a study of blood T cell repertoires in COVID-19. Assay used: immunoSEQ multiplex PCR; TCRdb lists only in-frame clones, some missing. This sample yields about 160,000 clones, of which 81% are seen a single time; roughly 11% belongs to the top ten. The specimen sequenced was peripheral blood. Receptors originate from a human donor in a cohort sampled during active COVID-19. The CDR3 runs from the conserved cysteine through the conserved F or W. Each record gives: D gene, clone size, J gene, V gene, CDR3 DNA, CDR3 protein. D genes are given only for firm matches. Size tells how often a clone was seen (once, few, many) or the class of an expanded clone, and some rows leave it out.

>TRBD1|-|TRBJ1-1|TRBV19
TGTGCCAGTAGCGGACAGGGCGGCACTGAAGCTTTCTTT
CASSGQGGTEAFF
>TRBD1|-|TRBJ2-5|TRBV14
TGTGCCAGCAGCCAAGAGCTAGGGGGACAGGGAAAAGAGACCCAGTACTTC
CASSQELGGQGKETQYF
>-|few|TRBJ1-4|TRBV11-2
TGTGCCAGCAGCTTTGCGCAGGGAAAACTGTTTTTT
CASSFAQGKLFF
>-|few|TRBJ2-1|TRBV9
TGTGCCAGCAGCGTCTTTGGGGGGAGTAGTAATGAGCAGTTCTTC
CASSVFGGSSNEQFF
>-|-|TRBJ2-3|TRBV30
TGTGCCTTGGGCTCGCAGTATTTT
CALGSQYF
>-|-|TRBJ1-2|TRBV7-2
TGTGCCAGCACCCAATACAGGGCGGATGGCTACACCTTC
CASTQYRADGYTF
>-|-|TRBJ1-2|TRBV11-2
TGTGCCAGCAGCTTACTTGGGAGGGAGACCTATGGCTACACCTTC
CASSLLGRETYGYTF
>-|-|TRBJ2-3|TRBV28
TGTGCCAGCACCTCATTATCCTTCGGGCAGTATTTT
CASTSLSFGQYF
>-|-|TRBJ2-1|TRBV4-3
TGCGCCAGCAGCCAAGGTACTTCGTCCTACAATGAGCAGTTCTTC
CASSQGTSSYNEQFF
>TRBD1|-|TRBJ1-5|TRBV7-2
TGTGCCAGCTCCACAGGGGCTCTCAATCAGCCCCAGCATTTT
CASSTGALNQPQHF
>TRBD2|-|TRBJ2-7|TRBV19
TGTGCCAGTAGTACGACGGGACTAGCGTACGAGCAGTACTTC
CASSTTGLAYEQYF
>TRBD1|-|TRBJ1-4|TRBV15
TGTGCCACCAGCCATTTCGGGGGACAGGGGAATCGGTTTTTT
CATSHFGGQGNRFF
>TRBD1|-|TRBJ2-7|TRBV19
TGTGCCAGTAGTATGCCAGGGGGAACCTACGAGCAGTACTTC
CASSMPGGTYEQYF
>TRBD1|-|TRBJ1-2|TRBV25-1
TGTGCCAGCAGTGGGACAGGGCACGGCTACACCTTC
CASSGTGHGYTF
>TRBD1|-|TRBJ2-3|TRBV14
TGTGCCAGCAGCCTCAAACACAGGGGTAGAACAGATACGCAGTATTTT
CASSLKHRGRTDTQYF
>-|once|TRBJ1-1|TRBV27
TGTGCCAGCAGTTTCGGACAGAACACTGAAGCTTTCTTT
CASSFGQNTEAFF
>-|-|TRBJ2-6|TRBV3-1/TRBV3-2
TGTGCCAGCAGCCGAGGACAGTTACTGAGCTCTGGGGCCAACGTCCTGACTTTC
CASSRGQLLSSGANVLTF
>TRBD2|-|TRBJ2-3|TRBV6-7
TGTGCCAGCAGTTACCTGGAGGGACTAGCGCCAGGTGGGCCTGGAGATACGCAGTATTTT
CASSYLEGLAPGGPGDTQYF
>-|-|TRBJ2-1|TRBV7-9
TGTGCCAGCAGTCCCACCTACAATGAGCAGTTCTTC
CASSPTYNEQFF
>TRBD1|few|TRBJ2-7|TRBV5-4
TGTGCCAGCAGCTTGGTAGGGGGCGCCTCCTACGAGCAGTACTTC
CASSLVGGASYEQYF
>-|-|TRBJ1-2|TRBV6-5
TGTGCCAGCAGTTCACACAGGCACTATGGCTACACCTTC
CASSSHRHYGYTF
>TRBD2|-|TRBJ2-1|TRBV2
TGTGCCAGCATGAGGCGGGGGGCCTGGAATGAGCAGTTCTTC
CASMRRGAWNEQFF
>TRBD1|-|TRBJ2-2|TRBV6-6
TGTGCCAGCAAGAGACAGGGGGTCCCCGGGGAGCTGTTTTTT
CASKRQGVPGELFF
>-|few|TRBJ1-1|TRBV19
TGTGCCACAAACTCGCAGGGCATGAACACTGAAGCTTTCTTT
CATNSQGMNTEAFF
>TRBD1|-|TRBJ2-1|TRBV5-5
TGTGCCAGCTGGTTGACAGGGCCCCTCAATGAGCAGTTCTTC
CASWLTGPLNEQFF
>TRBD2|-|TRBJ2-1|TRBV7-9
TGTGCCAGCAGCTGGAGACTAGCGGGAGGGCCTCGGAACAATGAGCAGTTCTTC
CASSWRLAGGPRNNEQFF
>-|-|TRBJ2-1|TRBV29-1
TGCAGCGTTGAAGTCCTCAGAAGCTCCTACAATGAGCAGTTCTTC
CSVEVLRSSYNEQFF
>-|-|TRBJ2-2|TRBV6-6
TGTGCCAGCAGTTACTCGAGCGGCGCCGGGGAGCTGTTTTTT
CASSYSSGAGELFF
>-|few|TRBJ1-4|TRBV28
TGTGCCAGCAGTTTCATGGGGGGGCCTACTAATGAAAAACTGTTTTTT
CASSFMGGPTNEKLFF
>-|-|TRBJ1-1|TRBV12-3/TRBV12-4
TGTGCCAGCAGTTTAGTCCGGAACACTGAAGCTTTCTTT
CASSLVRNTEAFF
>-|-|TRBJ1-1|TRBV7-9
TGTGCCAGCAGCCCCACGGTGAACACTGAAGCTTTCTTT
CASSPTVNTEAFF
>TRBD2|-|TRBJ2-7|TRBV6-5
TGTGCCAGCATCCCCCCGGGGGGAAGGGGCGAGCAGTACTTC
CASIPPGGRGEQYF
>TRBD2|-|TRBJ2-7|TRBV9
TGTGCCAGCAGCGTCGAAGGGACTAGCGGGAGCATCTACGAGCAGTACTTC
CASSVEGTSGSIYEQYF